The 26 T cell receptor beta chains below were found in one sample sequenced in a study of blood T cell repertoires in COVID-19 (dated by TCRdb to the early 2020s). Libraries were made using the immunoSEQ multiplex PCR assay. Here the immuneACCESS table is served through TCRdb, limited to in-frame sequences with V and J called. Missing clones are a known gap in these copies; in checked studies unresolved V genes cover under half, and the rest lacks a known reason. Across this sample there are around 250,000 clones, with 85% to 90% seen only once. Clones ranked in the top ten supply less than 20% of the sample. The sample was PBMCs or T cells enriched from blood (not recorded which). The receptor set was obtained from a man between 18 and 35 years old who had recovered from COVID-19.

This CDR3 reads CASSGGRGRANEKLFF. The CDR3 DNA is TGTGCCAGCAGCGGAGGCAGGGGGCGAGCTAATGAAAAACTGTTTTTT. V gene TRBV7-6 combines with J gene TRBJ1-4; TRBD1 matches 8 bases. The CDR3 contains 16 residues. Germline CDR1 is SGHVS and CDR2 is FNYEAQ. The V gene end was trimmed by 5 bases and the J gene end by 3 bases; junction bases not matched to a gene: 8.

The rearrangement uses TRBV29-1 and TRBJ1-4, with D hard to call. This CDR3 spans 11 amino acids. Germline CDR1 and CDR2: SQVTM and ANQGSEA. The V end lost 6 bases, the J end lost 2 bases, and 4 bases lay between the germline ends. The CDR3 DNA sequence: TGCAGCGTCCGGACTAATGAAAAACTGTTTTTT. Protein: CSVRTNEKLFF.

The chain links TRBV28 to TRBJ1-2, with D perhaps matching TRBD1 (5 bases). Germline V gene sequence: CDR1 MDHEN, CDR2 SYDVKM. The CDR3 is 16 amino acids. Trimming stripped 0 bases from V and 4 bases from J, with 15 bases between. The CDR3 nucleotides are TGTGCCAGCAGTTTATGGGGCCAGGGTGACTTCTATGGCTACACCTTC. Its translation is CASSLWGQGDFYGYTF.

This chain links TRBV7-9 with TRBJ2-1; tentative D call: TRBD2 (6 bases). The V gene's germline CDR1 is SEHNR and CDR2 FQNEAQ (reference sequence). This CDR3 has 16 residues. V gave up 1 base and J gave up 1 base, with 11 bases separating them. The chain's CDR3 is CASSLGVGGSYNEQFF. For the CDR3, the DNA is TGTGCCAGCAGCTTAGGAGTTGGGGGGTCCTACAATGAGCAGTTCTTC.

This clone was seen a handful of times. The rearrangement joins TRBV5-1 to TRBJ2-2, with TRBD2 identical over 7 bases. This CDR3 spans 16 amino acids. Germline CDR1 SGHRS, CDR2 YFSETQ. The J segment lost 4 bases and the V segment lost 4 bases, leaving 10 bases of the junction unmatched. For the CDR3, the DNA is TGCGCCAGCAGCCCGACCGGGGGGAGGCGCACCGGGGAGCTGTTTTTT. Translating gives CASSPTGGRRTGELFF.

This clone was recorded many times. The CDR3 coding sequence is TGTGCCAGCAGCCGCCACACAGAGCAGGCCTACGAGCAGTACTTC. Translating it yields CASSRHTEQAYEQYF. The chain employs TRBV11-2 and TRBJ2-7, with no clear D. This CDR3 is built from 15 residues. In germline, CDR1 is SGHAT, CDR2 FQNNGV. The ends were cut back, 5 bases at V and 2 bases at J, with 16 bases in the middle.

The chain employs TRBV4-1 and TRBJ1-6, with D unresolved. Trimming shortened V by 2 bases and J by 7 bases, and 6 bases separated the two germline ends. Germline V gene sequence: CDR1 MGHRA, CDR2 YSYEKL. The CDR3 has 13 amino acids. The CDR3 nucleotides read TGCGCCAGCAGCCAATGGGCAAATTCACCCCTCCACTTT. Translation: CASSQWANSPLHF.

The CDR3: CASSPRRGVSQPQHF. The CDR3 DNA reads TGTGCCAGCTCACCACGAAGGGGCGTTAGTCAGCCCCAGCATTTT. The rearrangement joins TRBV18 to TRBJ1-5; maybe TRBD1 (5 bases). The CDR3 extends over 15 amino acids. The V and J ends lost 1 base and 6 bases respectively, with 13 bases between them. CDR1 KGHSH and CDR2 LQKENI come from the germline V gene.

On this clone: Distinct nucleotide sequences in the sample also encode this CDR3. The gene calls are TRBV7-9 and TRBJ1-5; D is undetermined. The germline CDR1 and CDR2 sequences are SEHNR and FQNEAQ (reference sequence). The CDR3 covers 13 residues. Trimming pared 2 bases from V and 7 bases from J, leaving 9 bases between. The CDR3 spells CASSLSTGQPQHF. The CDR3 DNA sequence: TGTGCCAGCAGCTTATCGACGGGGCAGCCCCAGCATTTT. Supplemented by reference TRBV7-9 and TRBJ1-5, the full variable domain reads DTGVSQNPRHKITKRGQNVTFRCDPISEHNRLYWYRQTLGQGPEFLTYFQNEAQLEKSRLLSDRFSAERPKGSFSTLEIQRTEQGDSAMYLCASSLSTGQPQHFGDGTRLSIL.

The gene calls are TRBV19 and TRBJ1-3; no reliable D call. This CDR3 has 13 amino acids. CDR1 LNHDA and CDR2 SQIVND come from the germline V gene (reference sequence). V gave up 6 bases and J gave up 0 bases, with 6 bases separating them. The CDR3 is CASRSFSGNTIYF. The CDR3 DNA reads as TGTGCCAGTAGGAGTTTCTCTGGAAACACCATATATTTT.

The rearrangement uses TRBV30 and TRBJ1-1; D remains ambiguous. From germline, CDR1 is GTSNPN and CDR2 SVGIG (reference sequence). The V gene lost 0 bases and the J gene lost 4 bases, with 12 bases spanning the gap. The CDR3 has 14 residues. Here the CDR3 reads CAWSVRGGSTEAFF. DNA for the CDR3: TGTGCCTGGAGTGTGCGGGGAGGAAGCACTGAAGCTTTCTTT.

This chain links TRBV6-1 with TRBJ2-3; unclear D gene. From germline, CDR1 is MNHNS and CDR2 SASEGT. V was pared by 3 bases and J by 4 bases, with 5 bases between. The CDR3 is made up of 12 amino acids. CDR3 nucleotides: TGTGCCAGCAGTGATACAGCAGATACGCAGTATTTT. Its translation is CASSDTADTQYF.

V and J are TRBV7-9 and TRBJ2-1; TRBD2 aligns across 8 bases. The CDR3 is 15 amino acids. CDR1 SEHNR and CDR2 FQNEAQ come from the germline V gene (reference sequence). Losses at the gene ends were 5 bases for V and 14 bases for J; bases not matched to a gene: 17. CDR3 protein: CASSLGGVGDSPKFF. DNA for the CDR3: TGTGCCAGCAGCCTCGGGGGGGTGGGTGACTCGCCGAAGTTCTTC.

V and J are TRBV5-4 and TRBJ2-5; 12 nucleotides align to TRBD2. The CDR3 runs to 16 residues. CDR1 is SGHNT and CDR2 is YYREEE in the germline V gene (reference sequence). The trim removed 4 bases at V and 5 bases at J, leaving 9 bases unmatched. This chain's CDR3 is CASSPGLAGTKETQYF. Here the CDR3 DNA reads TGTGCCAGCAGCCCGGGACTAGCGGGTACTAAGGAGACCCAGTACTTC.

This chain uses TRBV14 with TRBJ2-1; D ambiguous. V shed 4 bases and J shed 6 bases, with 13 bases lying between them. The length of the CDR3 is 14 residues. Germline V gene sequence: CDR1 SGHDN, CDR2 FVKESK. CDR3 residues: CASSRLGVGNEQFF. The CDR3 DNA sequence: TGTGCCAGCAGCCGCCTCGGAGTCGGCAATGAGCAGTTCTTC.

The chain employs TRBV14 and TRBJ2-7, with D tentatively TRBD2 (6 bases). V was trimmed by 1 base and J by 2 bases, leaving 9 bases between them. CDR3 length equals 14 residues. Germline-derived CDR1 and CDR2 are SGHDN and FVKESK. CDR3 region: CASSQGWRAYEQYF. CDR3 DNA: TGTGCCAGCAGCCAAGGATGGAGGGCCTACGAGCAGTACTTC. Full variable domain (remainder filled in from reference TRBV14 and TRBJ2-7): EAGVTQFPSHSVIEKGQTVTLRCDPISGHDNLYWYRRVMGKEIKFLLHFVKESKQDESGMPNNRFLAERTGGTYSTLKVQPAELEDSGVYFCASSQGWRAYEQYFGPGTRLTVT.

The V and J genes are TRBV11-2 and TRBJ2-1, with D uncertain. Germline V gene sequence: CDR1 SGHAT, CDR2 FQNNGV. Trimming took off 5 bases at V and 8 bases at J, with 13 bases between the two ends. This CDR3 comprises 13 residues. The CDR3 coding sequence is TGTGCCAGCAGCCTTCTTCGACACTATGAGCAGTTCTTC. It specifies CASSLLRHYEQFF.

The chain is built from TRBV5-1 and TRBJ1-2, with TRBD1 matching over 8 bases. CDR3 size: 13 residues. With V trimmed by 4 bases and J by 6 bases, 5 bases remained unmatched. Per the germline V gene, CDR1 is SGHRS and CDR2 is YFSETQ. The CDR3: CASSPGTGDGYTF. In DNA form, the CDR3 reads TGCGCCAGCAGCCCCGGGACAGGCGATGGCTACACCTTC.

The chain carries TRBV7-9 and TRBJ2-1, with D unclear. CDR3 length: 15 residues. Germline CDR1 is SEHNR and CDR2 is FQNEAQ (reference sequence). The V end was cut by 5 bases, the J end by 3 bases, with 14 bases between. The CDR3 nucleotides are TGTGCCAGCAGCCCCAGGATCGGAAACTACAATGAGCAGTTCTTC. This encodes CASSPRIGNYNEQFF. Filled out from reference TRBV7-9 and TRBJ2-1, the complete variable domain reads DTGVSQNPRHKITKRGQNVTFRCDPISEHNRLYWYRQTLGQGPEFLTYFQNEAQLEKSRLLSDRFSAERPKGSFSTLEIQRTEQGDSAMYLCASSPRIGNYNEQFFGPGTRLTVL.

The rearrangement uses TRBV5-4 and TRBJ2-1, with D possibly TRBD2 on 6 matching bases. The CDR3 sequence is 15 residues long. Germline CDR1 reads SGHNT; CDR2 reads YYREEE (reference sequence). The V end was cut by 3 bases, the J end by 7 bases, with 17 bases between. CDR3 coding DNA: TGTGCCAGCAGCTCCCGGGACCCAGGAGGGAATGAGCAGTTCTTC. This gives the protein CASSSRDPGGNEQFF.

Comments on this clone: Germline and junction disagree at one end, which may indicate a read error. The chain carries TRBV7-7 and TRBJ2-1, with 7 bases matching TRBD2. Germline CDR1 reads SSHAT; CDR2 reads FNYEAQ (reference sequence). The CDR3 has 14 residues. In nucleotides, the CDR3 is TGTGCTAGCAGCTTAGTGGCGGGAGCAAATGAGCAGTTCTTC. Its protein product is CASSLVAGANEQFF. The full variable domain, with the rest looked up from reference TRBV7-7 and TRBJ2-1, is GAGVSQSPRYKVTKRGQDVTLRCDPISSHATLYWYQQALGQGPEFLTYFNYEAQPDKSGLPSDRFSAERPEGSISTLTIQRTEQRDSAMYRCASSLVAGANEQFFGPGTRLTVL.

The rearrangement joins TRBV30 to TRBJ2-5; 8 positions agree with TRBD2. Germline-derived CDR1 and CDR2 are GTSNPN and SVGIG (reference sequence). J gave up 2 bases and V 1 base, and 0 bases lay outside the gene matches. This CDR3 is 13 amino acids long. The CDR3 sequence is CAWSGLAQETQYF. The CDR3 DNA reads as TGTGCCTGGAGTGGACTAGCGCAAGAGACCCAGTACTTC.

The V call is TRBV13, the J call TRBJ2-5; no definite D call. The germline CDR1 and CDR2 sequences are PRHDT and FYEKMQ (reference sequence). Trimming left V 0 bases short and J 5 bases short, with 7 bases between. The CDR3 has 13 amino acids. In DNA form, the CDR3 reads TGTGCCAGCAGCTTAGGCTACCCGGAGACCCAGTACTTC. Its protein is CASSLGYPETQYF.

The V gene is TRBV24-1, the J gene TRBJ1-1; D not certain. Germline V gene sequence: CDR1 KGHDR, CDR2 SFDVKD. V was shortened by 2 bases and J by 1 base, with 7 bases between the two germline ends. The CDR3 is 14 residues long. In nucleotides, the CDR3 is TGTGCCACCAGTGATTCCACAGCGAACACTGAAGCTTTCTTT. Amino acids: CATSDSTANTEAFF.

The genes are TRBV11-2 and TRBJ1-6, with TRBD1 matching 8 bases. J was trimmed by 10 bases and V by 1 base; bases with no gene match: 9. Germline V gene data show CDR1 as SGHAT and CDR2 as FQNNGV. CDR3 length equals 16 residues. As DNA, the CDR3 is TGTGCCAGCAGCTTAGCCGGGGTACAGGGGGGCTCACCCCTCCACTTT. Its protein is CASSLAGVQGGSPLHF.

The gene calls are TRBV28 and TRBJ2-2; D is perhaps TRBD1 (5 bases). Trimming shortened V by 7 bases and J by 4 bases, and 19 bases separated the two germline ends. The CDR3 is made up of 16 amino acids. Per germline, CDR1 MDHEN and CDR2 SYDVKM. Here the CDR3 reads CASISRGELGTGELFF. The CDR3 region has the DNA TGTGCCAGCATCTCAAGGGGTGAATTGGGCACCGGGGAGCTGTTTTTT.